This T cell receptor (beta chain) derives from a study of shared clonotypes between healthy human individuals. Study overall: The plates for each donor numbered three CD4 naive, three CD4 memory, two CD8 naive and one CD8 memory. Findings and caveats of the study: Against clonotypes common to all four donors, non-shared ones had lower generation probabilities. Sampling involved blood alone; tissue repertoires likely differ.

With respect to this clone: What it binds is not known.

The CDR3 runs to 16 residues. V dropped 1 base and J dropped 5 bases, with 16 bases sitting between them. Germline CDR1 SGHRS, CDR2 YFSETQ. How the authors handled the data: Filtering differed, since immunoSEQ gave only junction sequences and no quality scores. Method: immunoSEQ multiplex PCR; TCRdb's copy keeps in-frame clones and lacks some. The DNA was the basis for D and trimming; V, J and clone size are from that table. The sample contains roughly 2.2 million clones, around 93% of which appear only once. Sequencing used naive CD4+ T cells from PBMCs. Subset here: CD45RA+ positively selected. The genes are TRBV5-1 and TRBJ2-1; no firm D call. The source is a man aged 18 to 30 in good health. Some clones in this sample may be carry-over from other donors' samples. As DNA, the CDR3 is TGCGCCAGCAGCTTGTCTGCGAAAAGGACGGACAATGAGCAGTTCTTC. Translated, it gives CASSLSAKRTDNEQFF.